The 7 T cell receptor beta chains below come from one sample, sequenced in a study of identical twins. One entry per CDR3 protein results from TCRdb running MiXCR on the 5' RACE reads. The sample includes 350,000 to 450,000 distinct CDR3 sequences, about a fifth of them seen just once. Sequenced: naive T cells sorted from blood. These receptors were obtained from a man aged 50 to 59 in good health.

This chain uses TRBV11-2 with TRBJ2-5; D may be TRBD2 (5 bases). V was cut by 0 bases and J by 3 bases, with 23 bases left in between. Germline V gene data show CDR1 as SGHAT and CDR2 as FQNNGV. The CDR3 spans 19 residues. This CDR3 reads CASSLDQFSLFQTKETQYF. The DNA of the CDR3 is TGTGCCAGCAGCTTAGATCAGTTTTCGCTCTTCCAGACTAAAGAGACCCAGTACTTC.

The CDR3 bases are TGTGCCAGCTCACTGGCGCAACCACTAGCCAAAAACATTCAGTACTTC. Translating gives CASSLAQPLAKNIQYF. V usage is TRBV18 and J usage is TRBJ2-4; D uncertain. Trimming cost V 4 bases and J 0 bases, with 13 bases left between them. Germline lookup yields CDR1 KGHSH and CDR2 LQKENI. The CDR3 runs 16 residues.

J is TRBJ2-5 and V is TRBV7-2; TRBD2 matches at 8 bases. V was pared by 1 base and J by 8 bases, with 12 bases of the junction left unmatched. The CDR3 is 16 amino acids. The germline CDR1 and CDR2 sequences are SGHTA and FQGNSA. CDR3 sequence reads: CASSLVGRAGVPTQYF. In DNA, the CDR3 is TGTGCCAGCAGCTTAGTCGGACGAGCGGGGGTCCCCACCCAGTACTTC.

This clonotype showed up just a few times. This chain uses TRBV28 with TRBJ2-3; 10 nucleotides match TRBD2. Germline loops: CDR1 MDHEN, CDR2 SYDVKM. There are 17 residues in the CDR3. Trimming took 3 bases from V and 5 from J; bases not matched to a gene: 11. CDR3 coding DNA: TGTGCCAGCAGTTTCCCTCTGAGCGGGGGGGCTGGAGATACGCAGTATTTT. Amino acids: CASSFPLSGGAGDTQYF.

This clonotype was observed at least ten times. J is TRBJ2-3 and V is TRBV12-3 or TRBV12-4; D remains unclear. CDR3 length equals 13 residues. The V and J ends lost 5 bases and 2 bases respectively, with 8 bases between them. The CDR3 coding sequence is TGTGCCAGCAGTAATTATCCCACAGATACGCAGTATTTT. It specifies CASSNYPTDTQYF.

This clonotype has at least ten counts. This chain links TRBV5-1 with TRBJ1-3; no reliable D call. The CDR3 is made up of 12 amino acids. The germline CDR1 and CDR2 sequences are SGHRS and YFSETQ. V was cut by 5 bases and J by 0 bases, with 3 bases left in between. CDR3 sequence reads: CASRGSGNTIYF. Written as DNA, the CDR3 is TGCGCCAGCAGAGGCTCTGGAAACACCATATATTTT.

This chain connects TRBV7-2 to TRBJ2-2; D is perhaps TRBD1 (6 bases). Deletions cut 4 bases from V and 7 bases from J, with 10 bases between. The CDR3 is 13 amino acids. Germline CDR1 and CDR2: SGHTA and FQGNSA. CDR3 protein: CASSSRGIGELFF. The CDR3 DNA is TGTGCCAGCAGCTCAAGGGGGATCGGGGAGCTGTTTTTT.